Each of the 19 T cell receptor beta chains below was sequenced from the same sample in a study of memory CD4+ T cells and cytomegalovirus serostatus. Clones were read by immunoSEQ multiplex PCR, and TCRdb kept only the in-frame ones, dropping some. The sample consists of approximately 63,000 clones, over 70% of them appearing once. The sort gate was single viable CD3+CD4+CD8-CD45RO+ cells for memory CD4+ T cells. The sequencing input was memory CD4+ T cells from blood. These receptor sequences come from an adult in good health and CMV-seronegative. Some clones in this sample may be carry-over from other donors' samples.

V gene TRBV5-1 combines with J gene TRBJ2-1; D assignment may be TRBD1 or TRBD2 (5 bases each). Trimming took 5 bases from V and 2 from J, leaving 11 bases between them. The CDR3 length is 14 residues. Germline CDR1 and CDR2: SGHRS and YFSETQ. CDR3 amino acids: CASSPGTTYNEQFF. The CDR3 coding sequence is TGCGCCAGCAGTCCCGGGACCACCTACAATGAGCAGTTCTTC.

About this clone itself: The junction does not match germline at one end; this may be a read error. DNA for the CDR3: TGTGCTAGCAGCTCGGAATATCACACGGGGGAGCAGTTCTTC. This codes for CASSSEYHTGEQFF. This sequence joins TRBV7-7 and TRBJ2-1; the D gene is possibly TRBD2 (5 bases). The CDR3 runs to 14 residues. Germline V gene sequence: CDR1 SSHAT, CDR2 FNYEAQ (reference sequence).

This clone was seen a single time. The chain joins TRBV20-1 to TRBJ1-1; D is unresolved. Germline V gene sequence: CDR1 DFQATT, CDR2 SNEGSKA (reference sequence). Deletions cut 4 bases from V and 4 bases from J, with 7 bases between. The CDR3 is 11 amino acids. The CDR3 sequence is CSAKRSTEAFF. In DNA, the CDR3 is TGCAGTGCTAAGCGGTCCACTGAAGCTTTCTTT.

This rearrangement joins TRBV18 to TRBJ1-6; maybe TRBD1 (5 bases). Trimming shortened V by 4 bases and J by 7 bases, and 17 bases separated the two germline ends. Germline V lookup: CDR1 KGHSH, CDR2 LQKENI. CDR3 length: 16 residues. The CDR3 DNA follows: TGTGCCAGCTCACGGGAGGGACCTCCGCGGAATTCACCCCTCCACTTT. Translating gives CASSREGPPRNSPLHF.

The V and J genes are TRBV6-1 and TRBJ2-5; 8 bases match TRBD1. The length of the CDR3 is 13 residues. Germline values: CDR1 MNHNS, CDR2 SASEGT. J lost 5 bases, V lost 5 bases, and 4 bases had no gene match. DNA for the CDR3: TGTGCCAGCAGTATCCAGGGGGCCGAGACCCAGTACTTC. Amino acids: CASSIQGAETQYF.

The V and J genes are TRBV7-2 and TRBJ1-4; D is uncertain. V was pared by 2 bases and J by 4 bases, with 8 bases between. This CDR3 contains 14 residues. CDR1 is SGHTA, CDR2 FQGNSA, per germline. CDR3 coding DNA: TGTGCCAGCAGCTTATACCACGGTAATGAAAAACTGTTTTTT. It codes for CASSLYHGNEKLFF.

This rearrangement joins TRBV5-1 to TRBJ2-7; D is unresolved. Germline CDR1 reads SGHRS; CDR2 reads YFSETQ. With 3 bases removed from V and 0 bases from J, the gap between germline ends came to 10 bases. This CDR3 contains 14 residues. The CDR3 protein is CASSSVTTSYEQYF. CDR3 bases: TGCGCCAGCAGCTCCGTGACAACCTCCTACGAGCAGTACTTC.

The CDR3 coding sequence is TGCAGCGTTGTTGGCAGCTCCTACGAGCAGTACTTC. It encodes CSVVGSSYEQYF. The chain combines TRBV29-1 with TRBJ2-7, with D hard to call. CDR1 is SQVTM and CDR2 is ANQGSEA in the germline V gene. The CDR3 runs to 12 residues. Between the trimmed V and J ends, which lost 4 bases and 0 bases, there was a span of 7 bases.

The chain employs TRBV4-2 and TRBJ1-4; D unresolved. V dropped 0 bases and J dropped 5 bases, with 10 bases sitting between them. Germline V gene data show CDR1 as LGHNA and CDR2 as YNFKEQ. The CDR3 sequence is 15 residues long. The CDR3, as DNA: TGTGCCAGCAGCCAAGAGGGTCCTCCGAATGAAAAACTGTTTTTT. Its translation is CASSQEGPPNEKLFF.

The chain employs TRBV19 and TRBJ1-6, with 7 bases fitting TRBD1. Per the germline V gene, CDR1 is LNHDA and CDR2 is SQIVND (reference sequence). The J segment lost 7 bases and the V segment lost 5 bases, leaving 5 bases of the junction unmatched. The CDR3 has 14 amino acids. CDR3 sequence (DNA): TGTGCCAGTAGTCACCGGGACAGAAATTCACCCCTCCACTTT. Its protein product is CASSHRDRNSPLHF.

V is TRBV19 and J is TRBJ2-5; D is ambiguous. CDR1 and CDR2 (germline): LNHDA, SQIVND (reference sequence). Trimming cost V 5 bases and J 5 bases, with 15 bases left between them. CDR3 length equals 14 residues. CDR3 nucleotide sequence: TGTGCCAGTAGTCCCACCCATACACGGGAGACCCAGTACTTC. Translation gives CASSPTHTRETQYF.

V gene TRBV6-6 combines with J gene TRBJ1-1; D possibly corresponds to TRBD1 (5 bases). From germline, CDR1 is MNHNY and CDR2 SVGAGI (reference sequence). Trimming removed 8 bases at V and 0 bases at J, with 10 bases between. The CDR3 is made up of 13 amino acids. The CDR3 DNA sequence: TGTGCCAGCCGGGGCCGCCTGAACACTGAAGCTTTCTTT. It yields the protein CASRGRLNTEAFF.

The V call is TRBV2, the J call TRBJ2-2; 7 bases line up with TRBD2. Unmatched junction bases numbered 3, after V lost 9 bases and J lost 8 bases. This CDR3 has 11 residues. The germline V gene has CDR1 SNHLY and CDR2 FYNNEI. The chain's CDR3 is CASRGEGELFF. CDR3 nucleotide sequence: TGTGCCAGTCGGGGGGAAGGGGAGCTGTTTTTT.

The genes are TRBV2 and TRBJ1-4; 8 bases fit TRBD1. This CDR3 comprises 16 residues. Germline V gene data show CDR1 as SNHLY and CDR2 as FYNNEI. The trim removed 6 bases at V and 0 bases at J, leaving 6 bases unmatched. DNA of the CDR3: TGTGCCAGCAGCGGAGACAGGGGTGCAACTAATGAAAAACTGTTTTTT. The encoded protein is CASSGDRGATNEKLFF.

The chain joins TRBV27 to TRBJ2-7, with TRBD2 matching 8 bases. Germline CDR1 MNHEY, CDR2 SMNVEV (reference sequence). The ends lost 8 bases at V and 4 bases at J; junction bases unmatched: 7. The CDR3 consists of 13 residues. In nucleotides, the CDR3 is TGTGCCAGCGGGAGCGGGAGTCCGTACGAGCAGTACTTC. Amino acid sequence: CASGSGSPYEQYF.

Only one count was recorded for this clone. This chain uses TRBV19 with TRBJ2-5; D is perhaps TRBD1 (6 bases). CDR3 size: 13 residues. Germline CDR1 and CDR2: LNHDA and SQIVND (reference sequence). V was trimmed by 5 bases and J by 5 bases, leaving 12 bases between them. The CDR3 region has the DNA TGTGCCAGTAGTCTTCCGACAGGCGAGACCCAGTACTTC. Translation gives CASSLPTGETQYF.

The gene calls are TRBV28 and TRBJ2-3; D is undetermined. The V gene's germline CDR1 is MDHEN and CDR2 SYDVKM. The V end was cut by 7 bases, the J end by 2 bases, with 10 bases between. The CDR3 consists of 13 residues. CDR3: CASIRSNTDTQYF. The CDR3, as DNA: TGTGCCAGCATTCGGAGTAACACAGATACGCAGTATTTT.

J is TRBJ1-5 and V is TRBV28, with 7 bases lining up with TRBD1. V dropped 7 bases and J dropped 8; count of bases not matched to a gene: 14. CDR1 and CDR2 (germline): MDHEN, SYDVKM. The CDR3 is made up of 15 amino acids. The CDR3 sequence: CASTPGGQFVKPQHF. In DNA, the CDR3 is TGTGCCAGCACTCCTGGGGGACAGTTCGTGAAGCCCCAGCATTTT. Combining the CDR3 with reference TRBV28 and TRBJ1-5 gives the whole variable domain DVKVTQSSRYLVKRTGEKVFLECVQDMDHENMFWYRQDPGLGLRLIYFSYDVKMKEKGDIPEGYSVSREKKERFSLILESASTNQTSMYLCASTPGGQFVKPQHFGDGTRLSIL.

This rearrangement joins TRBV5-5 to TRBJ2-7, with a possible D match to TRBD2 (5 bases). V lost 0 bases and J lost 3, with 13 bases in between. The CDR3 covers 15 residues. Germline V lookup: CDR1 SGHKS, CDR2 YYEKEE (reference sequence). The CDR3 loop is CASSLVRGIGYEQYF. The CDR3, as DNA: TGTGCCAGCAGCTTGGTACGGGGTATAGGCTACGAGCAGTACTTC.